This T cell receptor (beta chain) originates from a study of beta chain features in type 1 diabetes. Study-level results: Individuals with type 1 diabetes displayed fewer insertions and more deletions at VDJ junctions. In these data, an HLA type influence on TCRB rearrangement remained unresolved.

Germline V lookup: CDR1 MDHEN, CDR2 SYDVKM. Losses at the gene ends were 1 base for V and 10 bases for J; bases not matched to a gene: 11. This CDR3 contains 16 residues. On this clone itself: Its antigen is still unknown.

Reverse transcription of all isolated RNA meant that expressed TCRB transcripts were sequenced. Naive, central memory and regulatory T cell samples came to a mean of around 3.5 million reads. The assay was immunoSEQ multiplex PCR, and TCRdb's table has in-frame clones only and misses some. Altogether about 900,000 clones are present, roughly 16% being singletons, with the ten largest covering 0.02% to 0.03%. One heparinised draw, averaging around 120 mL, was taken per donor. This chain joins TRBV28 and TRBJ2-1; 9 bases agree with TRBD1. The TCR was taken from a woman under 30 in good health. The sequenced sample consisted of naive CD4+ T cells from blood. The CDR3 loop reads CASSLSGQGRNGEQFF. CDR3 nucleotides: TGTGCCAGCAGTTTATCGGGACAGGGTAGAAACGGGGAGCAGTTCTTC.